This T cell receptor beta chain was recovered during a study of blood T cell repertoires in COVID-19. Study-level background: Sites in the United States, Italy and Spain provided acute and convalescent COVID-19 samples. PBMCs, B-cell-depleted T cells, or T cells provided the cDNA or gDNA that made up the material.

Study processing details: Reference gene primer amplification yielded estimated nucleated cell counts. Profiling relied on immunoSEQ multiplex PCR, and the TCRdb table lists in-frame clones only, not all of them. The V and J calls and clone size are taken from that table; D and trimming were inferred from the DNA. This table holds hundreds of thousands of clones, roughly four fifths found once. Germline V gene sequence: CDR1 MRHNA, CDR2 SNTAGT. The length of the CDR3 is 15 residues. V lost 6 bases to trimming and J lost 7 bases; unmatched junction nucleotides: 9. This chain connects TRBV6-4 to TRBJ2-1; 10 bases fit TRBD1. Source material: peripheral blood. The sequence came from a man older than 75 with acute or convalescent COVID-19. CDR3 sequence (DNA): TGTGCCAGCAGCATCACCGGGACAGGGGAAAATGAGCAGTTCTTC. Protein sequence: CASSITGTGENEQFF.